This TCR beta chain came from a study of blood T cell repertoires in COVID-19. Study in general: Samples came from the United States, Italy and Spain, spanning acute and convalescent COVID-19. Sources were T cells, B-cell-depleted T cells, or PBMCs; the material itself was cDNA or gDNA.

The CDR3 sequence is 13 residues long. From germline, CDR1 is LGHNT and CDR2 FRNRAP. Trimming shortened V by 8 bases and J by 5 bases, and 15 bases separated the two germline ends. In the authors' methods: Amplification with reference gene primers provided the estimates of nucleated cell counts. Method: immunoSEQ multiplex PCR; TCRdb's copy keeps in-frame clones and lacks some. V, J and clone size reflect that table, while D and trimming were determined from the DNA. Among 95,000 to 150,000 clones listed, around 80% were seen once. The receptor was derived from a man aged 60 to 75 with active or convalescent COVID-19. The sequencing input was peripheral blood. The chain uses TRBV12-5 and TRBJ1-1; tentative D call: TRBD1 (6 bases). The CDR3 reads CASRGALWTEAFF. The CDR3 DNA is TGTGCTAGTCGGGGGGCCCTGTGGACTGAAGCTTTCTTT.